Listed below are T cell receptor beta chains from one sample, sequenced in a study of molecular identifiers for immune sequencing clone quantification. A single record per CDR3 protein comes from TCRdb applying MiXCR to the PCR reads. The table lists over 70,000 distinct CDR3 sequences, around a quarter of them singletons. The sequenced material came from naive CD8+ T cells from blood, with Jurkat cell RNA spiked in. The receptors stem from a human donor in good health. Some libraries in this study had Jurkat cell RNA spiked in. The conserved cysteine and the conserved F or W are not part of the CDR3 here. Expanded clones are given a class, and other clones once, few, many or no size at all.

CDR3 length: 14; clone size: many; V gene: TRBV7-2; CDR3 protein: ASSFLQGVSTDTQY
CDR3 length: 13; clone size: few; V gene: TRBV19; CDR3 protein: ASSIAAPSGNTIY
CDR3 length: 11; clone size: few; V gene: TRBV27; CDR3 protein: ASSGLAGETQY
CDR3 length: 11; clone size: few; V gene: TRBV27; CDR3 protein: ASRDRGYNEQY
CDR3 length: 13; clone size: many; V gene: TRBV27; CDR3 protein: ASSLSLTGNTEAF
CDR3 length: 11; clone size: many; V gene: TRBV28; CDR3 protein: ASSLGQPYEQY
CDR3 length: 14; clone size: .; V gene: TRBV3-1; CDR3 protein: ASSPPWDSITGELF
CDR3 length: 11; clone size: few; V gene: TRBV2; CDR3 protein: ASVRQGSYEQY
CDR3 length: 11; clone size: few; V gene: TRBV18; CDR3 protein: ASSPPFEYEQY
CDR3 length: 13; clone size: .; V gene: TRBV7-9; CDR3 protein: ASSLAGQGYIEQY
CDR3 length: 12; clone size: .; V gene: TRBV20-1; CDR3 protein: SASDLEGANEQY
CDR3 length: 15; clone size: few; V gene: TRBV10-3; CDR3 protein: AISDPQSGGSQETQY
CDR3 length: 13; clone size: many; V gene: TRBV6-1; CDR3 protein: ASSETRTSGNEQF
CDR3 length: 17; clone size: few; V gene: TRBV7-9; CDR3 protein: ASSSADFGLAGRVDTQY
CDR3 length: 10; clone size: few; V gene: TRBV5-4; CDR3 protein: ASTGMGNEQY
CDR3 length: 12; clone size: many; V gene: TRBV10-3; CDR3 protein: AISEGTGGHGYT
CDR3 length: 13; clone size: few; V gene: TRBV6-2/TRBV6-3; CDR3 protein: ASSYSEESGNTIY
CDR3 length: 14; clone size: many; V gene: TRBV20-1; CDR3 protein: SASVHQGRDTGELF
CDR3 length: 13; clone size: few; V gene: TRBV9; CDR3 protein: ASSVAAAPVHEQY
CDR3 length: 12; clone size: many; V gene: TRBV7-3; CDR3 protein: ASSLRQGEKAQH
CDR3 length: 13; clone size: many; V gene: TRBV12-3/TRBV12-4; CDR3 protein: ASRPAGAPLDTQY
CDR3 length: 13; clone size: .; V gene: TRBV20-1; CDR3 protein: SARHRGLNQETQY
CDR3 length: 14; clone size: .; V gene: TRBV2; CDR3 protein: ASAEGAGVYQEPQY
CDR3 length: 11; clone size: .; V gene: TRBV6-2/TRBV6-3; CDR3 protein: ASSYSKGDGYT
CDR3 length: 11; clone size: few; V gene: TRBV7-2; CDR3 protein: ASSGDGTDTQY
CDR3 length: 10; clone size: .; V gene: TRBV12-3/TRBV12-4; CDR3 protein: AGSFWNMEQF
CDR3 length: 14; clone size: many; V gene: TRBV21-1; CDR3 protein: ASSKGQRIRANVLT
CDR3 length: 11; clone size: few; V gene: TRBV27; CDR3 protein: ASSWSGSDEQF
CDR3 length: 13; clone size: .; V gene: TRBV4-2; CDR3 protein: ASSQETQGAYGQY
CDR3 length: 15; clone size: few; V gene: TRBV27; CDR3 protein: ASSSPVAGGHQETQY
CDR3 length: 13; clone size: .; V gene: TRBV23-1; CDR3 protein: VSSQSQGHGTEAF
CDR3 length: 14; clone size: .; V gene: TRBV6-5; CDR3 protein: ASSYSTTAVVGELF
CDR3 length: 17; clone size: many; V gene: TRBV7-9; CDR3 protein: ASSLSVLGTTHSNQPQH
CDR3 length: 13; clone size: .; V gene: TRBV7-2; CDR3 protein: ASSPVRTVYYEQY
CDR3 length: 14; clone size: many; V gene: TRBV28; CDR3 protein: ASSFEAFSGANVLT
CDR3 length: 15; clone size: .; V gene: TRBV15; CDR3 protein: ATSRGTGGTMNTEAF
CDR3 length: 14; clone size: few; V gene: TRBV6-2/TRBV6-3; CDR3 protein: ASSYGLGRSTDTQY
CDR3 length: 11; clone size: many; V gene: TRBV29-1; CDR3 protein: SVEDWTAYGYT
CDR3 length: 11; clone size: few; V gene: TRBV5-5; CDR3 protein: ASSSQGDTEAF
CDR3 length: 14; clone size: .; V gene: TRBV7-3; CDR3 protein: ASSGLAGGRADTQY
CDR3 length: 16; clone size: many; V gene: TRBV28; CDR3 protein: ASLGAGPPRLAKNIQY
CDR3 length: 13; clone size: many; V gene: TRBV4-3; CDR3 protein: ASSQAAGMNTEAF